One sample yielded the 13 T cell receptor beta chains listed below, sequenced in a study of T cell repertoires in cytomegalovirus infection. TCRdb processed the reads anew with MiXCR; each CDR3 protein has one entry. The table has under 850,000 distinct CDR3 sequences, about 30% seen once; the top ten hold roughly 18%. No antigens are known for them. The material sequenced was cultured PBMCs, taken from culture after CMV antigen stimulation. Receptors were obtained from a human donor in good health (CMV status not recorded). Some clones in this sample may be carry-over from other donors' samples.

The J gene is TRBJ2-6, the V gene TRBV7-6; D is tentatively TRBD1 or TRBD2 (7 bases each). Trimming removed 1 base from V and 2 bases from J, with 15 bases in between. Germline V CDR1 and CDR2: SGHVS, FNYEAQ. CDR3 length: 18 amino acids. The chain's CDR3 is CASSLGPGGEAGANVLTF. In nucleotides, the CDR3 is TGTGCCAGCAGCTTAGGCCCAGGGGGGGAAGCTGGGGCCAACGTCCTGACTTTC.

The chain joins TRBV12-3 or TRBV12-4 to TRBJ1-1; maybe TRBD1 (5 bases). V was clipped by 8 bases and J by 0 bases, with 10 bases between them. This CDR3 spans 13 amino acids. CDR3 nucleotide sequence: TGTGCCAGCCAGGACATACTGAACACTGAAGCTTTCTTT. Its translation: CASQDILNTEAFF.

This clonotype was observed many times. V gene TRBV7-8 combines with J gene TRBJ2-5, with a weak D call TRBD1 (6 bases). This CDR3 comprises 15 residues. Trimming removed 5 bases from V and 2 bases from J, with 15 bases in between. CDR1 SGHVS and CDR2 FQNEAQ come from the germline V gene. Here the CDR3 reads CASSTLDRTQETQYF. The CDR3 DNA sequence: TGTGCCAGCAGCACCTTAGACAGGACTCAAGAGACCCAGTACTTC.

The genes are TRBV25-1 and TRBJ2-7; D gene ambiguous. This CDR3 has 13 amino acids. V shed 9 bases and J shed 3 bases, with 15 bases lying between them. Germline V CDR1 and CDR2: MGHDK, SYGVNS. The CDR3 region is CASSPTHDYEQYF. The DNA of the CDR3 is TGTGCCAGTTCTCCGACACACGACTACGAGCAGTACTTC.

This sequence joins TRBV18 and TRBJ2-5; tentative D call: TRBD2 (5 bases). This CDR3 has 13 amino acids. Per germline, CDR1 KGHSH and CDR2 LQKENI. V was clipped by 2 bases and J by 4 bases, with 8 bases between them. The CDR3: CASSPTLGETQYF. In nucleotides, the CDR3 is TGTGCCAGCTCACCAACACTAGGAGAGACCCAGTACTTC.

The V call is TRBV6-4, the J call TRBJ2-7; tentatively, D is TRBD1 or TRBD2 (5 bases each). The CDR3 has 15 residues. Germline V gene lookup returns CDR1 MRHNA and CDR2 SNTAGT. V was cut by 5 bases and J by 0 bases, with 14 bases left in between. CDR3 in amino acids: CASSTHRTDSYEQYF. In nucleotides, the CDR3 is TGTGCCAGCAGTACTCACAGGACTGACTCCTACGAGCAGTACTTC.

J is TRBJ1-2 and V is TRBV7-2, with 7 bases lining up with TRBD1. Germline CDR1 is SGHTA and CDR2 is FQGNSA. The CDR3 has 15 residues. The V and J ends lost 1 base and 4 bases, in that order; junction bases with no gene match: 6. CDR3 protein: CASSLDRGESYGYTF. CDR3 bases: TGTGCCAGCAGCTTAGACAGGGGCGAAAGCTATGGCTACACCTTC. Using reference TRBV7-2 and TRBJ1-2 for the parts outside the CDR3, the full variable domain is GAGVSQSPSNKVTEKGKDVELRCDPISGHTALYWYRQSLGQGLEFLIYFQGNSAPDKSGLPSDRFSAERTGGSVSTLTIQRTQQEDSAVYLCASSLDRGESYGYTFGSGTRLTVV.

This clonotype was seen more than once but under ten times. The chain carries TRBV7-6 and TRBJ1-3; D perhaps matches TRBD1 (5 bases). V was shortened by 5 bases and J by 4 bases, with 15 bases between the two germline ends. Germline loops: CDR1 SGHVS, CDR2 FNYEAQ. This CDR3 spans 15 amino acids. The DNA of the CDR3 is TGTGCCAGCAGCCCCATCGTGGGGGTAGGAAACACCATATATTTT. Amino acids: CASSPIVGVGNTIYF.

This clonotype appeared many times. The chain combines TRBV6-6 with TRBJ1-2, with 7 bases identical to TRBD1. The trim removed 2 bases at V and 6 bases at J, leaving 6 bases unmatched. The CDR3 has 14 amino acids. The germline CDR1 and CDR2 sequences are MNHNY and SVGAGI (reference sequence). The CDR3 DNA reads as TGTGCCAGCAGTTACCCCGACAGGGATGATGGCTACACCTTC. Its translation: CASSYPDRDDGYTF.

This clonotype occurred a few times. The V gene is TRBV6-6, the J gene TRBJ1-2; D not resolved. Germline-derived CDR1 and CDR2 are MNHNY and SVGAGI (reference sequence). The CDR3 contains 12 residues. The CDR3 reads CATQELTYGYTF. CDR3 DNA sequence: TGTGCTACGCAGGAATTGACTTATGGCTACACCTTC.

CDR3 sequence: CATQGGAYEQYF. For the CDR3, the DNA is TGTGCCACCCAGGGTGGTGCCTACGAGCAGTACTTC. The chain recombines TRBV10-3 with TRBJ2-7; tentative D call: TRBD1 (5 bases). Germline V gene sequence: CDR1 ENHRY, CDR2 SYGVKD. CDR3 size: 12 residues. Trimming took off 10 bases at V and 2 bases at J, with 12 bases between the two ends.

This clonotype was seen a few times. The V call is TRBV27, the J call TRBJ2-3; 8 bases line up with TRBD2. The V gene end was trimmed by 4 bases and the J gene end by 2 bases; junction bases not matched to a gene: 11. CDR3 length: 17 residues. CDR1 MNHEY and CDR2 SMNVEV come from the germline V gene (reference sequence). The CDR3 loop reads CASSSPSSGYYTDTQYF. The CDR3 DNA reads TGTGCCAGCAGTTCTCCCTCTAGCGGGTACTACACAGATACGCAGTATTTT.

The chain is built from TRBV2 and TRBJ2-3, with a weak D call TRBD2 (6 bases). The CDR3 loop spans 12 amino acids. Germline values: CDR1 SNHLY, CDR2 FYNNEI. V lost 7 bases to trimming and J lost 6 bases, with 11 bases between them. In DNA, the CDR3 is TGTGCCAGCACCGGGGGTATCGATACGCAGTATTTT. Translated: CASTGGIDTQYF.